These T cell receptor beta chains were read from a single sample in a study of blood T cells in healthy people across ages. TCRdb analysed the 5' RACE reads with MiXCR anew, one entry per CDR3 protein. The sample holds fewer than 700,000 distinct CDR3 sequences, around 48% seen once. The sequencing input was blood. The receptors were sampled from a man older than 75 in good health. CDR3s include the opening cysteine and the closing phenylalanine or tryptophan. A D gene is named only where the DNA matches it firmly. Only some rows state a clone size, as once, few, many or a class for expanded clones.

V gene,D gene,J gene,clone size,CDR3 protein,CDR3 DNA
TRBV7-2,TRBD1,TRBJ2-5,.,CASSLATTGSAVVTQYF,TGTGCCAGCAGCTTAGCGACGACAGGGAGTGCGGTGGTGACCCAGTACTTC
TRBV6-6,TRBD2,TRBJ2-1,few,CASRPLAGGSEQFF,TGTGCCAGCAGACCCCTAGCGGGAGGCAGTGAGCAGTTCTTC
TRBV7-2,.,TRBJ2-5,many,CASSSSSIKETQYF,TGTGCCAGCAGCTCCTCCTCCATTAAAGAGACCCAGTACTTC
TRBV6-5,.,TRBJ2-5,few,CASSYARGVGETQYF,TGTGCCAGCAGTTACGCGAGGGGTGTTGGGGAGACCCAGTACTTC
TRBV7-2,.,TRBJ2-7,few,CASSLGAVLAYEQYF,TGTGCCAGCAGCTTAGGGGCCGTTTTGGCCTACGAGCAGTACTTC
TRBV18,.,TRBJ2-5,.,CASSPSLVQETQYF,TGTGCCAGCTCACCAAGTCTCGTCCAAGAGACCCAGTACTTC
TRBV29-1,.,TRBJ1-5,.,CSVATGNQNQPQHF,TGCAGCGTCGCCACCGGGAATCAAAATCAGCCCCAGCATTTT
TRBV2,TRBD2,TRBJ2-1,.,CASNERGGRKEQFF,TGTGCCAGCAACGAGCGGGGGGGCCGCAAGGAGCAGTTCTTC
TRBV6-6,.,TRBJ2-4,many,CATLGGGAGNKNIQYF,TGTGCCACCCTGGGTGGGGGAGCGGGTAACAAAAACATTCAGTACTTC
TRBV3-1,.,TRBJ1-2,.,CASSQDGGGYGYTF,TGTGCCAGCAGCCAAGATGGGGGAGGCTATGGCTACACCTTC
TRBV7-2,TRBD1,TRBJ1-1,.,CASSFRTGMNTEAFF,TGTGCCAGCAGCTTCCGGACAGGGATGAACACTGAAGCTTTCTTT
TRBV29-1,.,TRBJ2-1,.,CSVRLGRDRYNEQFF,TGCAGCGTCAGGCTGGGGAGAGACCGCTACAATGAGCAGTTCTTC
TRBV7-2,.,TRBJ1-4,.,CASSSHQTGTNEKLFF,TGTGCCAGCAGTTCACACCAAACGGGAACTAATGAAAAACTGTTTTTT
TRBV20-1,TRBD2,TRBJ2-1,.,CSARHQGSGSYEQFF,TGCAGTGCTAGACATCAGGGTAGCGGGAGTTATGAGCAGTTCTTC
TRBV7-2,.,TRBJ1-2,few,CASSEGHQANYGYTF,TGTGCCAGCAGCGAGGGACACCAAGCTAACTATGGCTACACCTTC
TRBV3-1,.,TRBJ2-5,.,CASSQEAGTPEQLWTQYF,TGTGCCAGCAGCCAAGAAGCCGGGACACCGGAACAATTGTGGACCCAGTACTTC
TRBV20-1,TRBD1,TRBJ2-5,few,CSATPTPDRGGETQYF,TGCAGTGCAACGCCAACCCCGGACAGGGGCGGAGAGACCCAGTACTTC
TRBV4-1,TRBD1,TRBJ2-5,few,CASSQDRGRTGGLETQYF,TGCGCCAGCAGCCAAGATCGGGGAAGAACAGGGGGCTTAGAGACCCAGTACTTC
TRBV18,TRBD1,TRBJ1-4,.,CASSPSRDRGEKLFF,TGTGCCAGCTCACCTAGCCGGGACAGGGGTGAAAAACTGTTTTTT
TRBV6-2/TRBV6-3,.,TRBJ2-1,.,CASVAPGGRLHNEQFF,TGTGCCAGCGTTGCCCCGGGGGGCCGCCTTCACAATGAGCAGTTCTTC
TRBV20-1,TRBD1,TRBJ1-2,.,CSAWDSHYGYTF,TGCAGTGCTTGGGACAGTCACTATGGCTACACCTTC
TRBV12-3/TRBV12-4,.,TRBJ1-6,few,CASSFGGGIHPLHF,TGTGCCAGCAGTTTTGGAGGGGGGATTCACCCCCTCCACTTT
TRBV5-1,.,TRBJ2-5,few,CASSLGRQTQGETQYF,TGCGCCAGCAGCTTGGGACGACAAACCCAGGGAGAGACCCAGTACTTC
TRBV12-3/TRBV12-4,.,TRBJ2-5,many,CASSSETLGRNLKTQYF,TGTGCCAGCAGTTCAGAGACTTTGGGACGGAACCTAAAGACCCAGTACTTC
TRBV3-1,TRBD1,TRBJ1-5,once,CASSNGQALNQPQHF,TGTGCCAGCAGCAACGGACAGGCGCTCAATCAGCCCCAGCATTTT
TRBV29-1,TRBD2,TRBJ2-4,many,CSVEVGGSDIQYF,TGCAGCGTTGAAGTGGGAGGGTCGGACATTCAGTACTTC
TRBV28,.,TRBJ2-7,few,CASSPVHGPKASYEQYF,TGTGCCAGCAGTCCGGTGCACGGGCCAAAGGCCTCCTACGAGCAGTACTTC
TRBV11-1,TRBD1,TRBJ2-7,once,CASSINRDRDHYEQYF,TGTGCCAGCAGCATAAACCGGGACAGGGACCACTACGAGCAGTACTTC
TRBV14,.,TRBJ2-1,.,CASSPHHNEQFF,TGTGCCAGCAGCCCCCACCATAATGAGCAGTTCTTC
TRBV6-6,.,TRBJ1-5,.,CASSHPDLVRNQPQHF,TGTGCCAGCAGTCACCCGGACTTGGTCCGCAATCAGCCCCAGCATTTT
TRBV29-1,TRBD2,TRBJ2-1,once,CSVEALTSGSFDEQFF,TGCAGCGTTGAGGCCCTAACTAGCGGGAGTTTCGATGAGCAGTTCTTC
TRBV6-6,.,TRBJ1-6,.,CASSDDAGLTPLHF,TGTGCCAGCAGTGATGACGCGGGGTTGACACCCCTCCACTTT
TRBV6-5,.,TRBJ2-5,.,CANSRGLEYKQYF,TGTGCCAACAGCCGGGGACTGGAATACAAGCAGTACTTC
TRBV3-1,TRBD2,TRBJ2-1,.,CASSHDGGRNEQFF,TGTGCCAGCAGCCACGACGGGGGGAGGAATGAGCAGTTCTTC
TRBV4-3,.,TRBJ1-6,.,CASSQESRGLSPLHF,TGCGCCAGCAGCCAAGAATCCAGGGGTCTATCACCCCTCCACTTT
TRBV15,.,TRBJ1-1,.,CATSRSVPNTEAFF,TGTGCCACCAGCAGGTCGGTACCGAACACTGAAGCTTTCTTT
TRBV29-1,.,TRBJ1-1,.,CSVDFLGVNTEAFF,TGCAGCGTTGATTTTTTGGGGGTGAACACTGAAGCTTTCTTT
TRBV9,TRBD2,TRBJ2-1,.,CASSVAQRGPYNEQFF,TGTGCCAGCAGCGTAGCTCAGCGGGGACCGTACAATGAGCAGTTCTTC
TRBV18,TRBD1,TRBJ2-3,.,CASSPLRQGGVSDTQYF,TGTGCCAGCTCACCGTTGCGACAGGGGGGAGTTTCAGATACGCAGTATTTT
TRBV20-1,TRBD2,TRBJ2-7,.,CSALAGDTYEQYF,TGCAGTGCTCTAGCGGGAGACACCTACGAGCAGTACTTC
TRBV28,TRBD1,TRBJ1-2,.,CASSPRYYRGHDYGYTF,TGTGCCAGCAGTCCTAGATACTACAGGGGGCACGACTATGGCTACACCTTC
TRBV18,.,TRBJ1-2,.,CALGRGRDYGYTF,TGTGCCCTGGGTCGGGGACGAGACTATGGCTACACCTTC
TRBV7-2,.,TRBJ2-5,few,CASSLRTDQETQYF,TGTGCCAGCTCACTCCGGACAGACCAAGAGACCCAGTACTTC